This T cell receptor beta chain was sequenced in a study of blood T cell repertoires in COVID-19. Study summary: Italy, Spain and the United States were the sources of the convalescent and acute COVID-19 samples. T cells, B-cell-depleted T cells, or PBMCs provided the cDNA or gDNA that served as material.

Original methodology: Nucleated cell number was recorded as an estimate derived from reference gene primer amplification. This table comes from immunoSEQ multiplex PCR, and its TCRdb copy is limited to in-frame clones, with some not included. V and J calls and clone size are as listed in that table; D and trimming were resolved from the DNA. The sample shows more than 200,000 clones, about four fifths of them seen only once. The germline gives CDR1 LGHNA, CDR2 YNFKEQ. With 4 bases clipped from V and 4 bases from J, the junction kept 4 bases outside the gene matches. There are 15 residues in the CDR3. This clone appeared a few times.

The chain employs TRBV4-2 and TRBJ2-7; 13 bases are a match to TRBD2. What was sequenced was peripheral blood. The receptor was isolated from a woman between 40 and 50 years old with active or convalescent COVID-19. CDR3 residues: CASSLRTSGRYEQYF. In DNA, the CDR3 is TGTGCCAGCAGCCTTCGGACTAGCGGGAGATACGAGCAGTACTTC.